One and the same sample provided the 14 T cell receptor beta chains below, sequenced in a study of tumor and adjacent non-tumor tissue in lung cancer. Three rounds of nested PCR, following a modified ARM-PCR protocol, produced the TCRbeta library. TCRdb re-derived calls from the multiplex PCR reads in MiXCR, one entry per CDR3 protein. Of 60,000 to 100,000 distinct CDR3 sequences detected, over 60% appear once; the ten largest clones hold around 43%. The template was RNA from unsorted bulk tissue. The normal lung tissue was taken more than 3 cm from the tumor edge. The sample taken for sequencing was distant non-tumor lung tissue. These receptors originate from a man in his 70s with non-small cell lung cancer.

This clonotype showed up just once. An end of the junction differs from the germline gene, which may be a read error. This CDR3 is CSVEEGGEAQYF. In nucleotides, the CDR3 is TGCAGCGTTGAAGAAGGGGGAGAGGCCCAATACTTC. V is TRBV29-1 and J is TRBJ2-5; tentatively, D is TRBD1 (6 bases). There are 12 residues in the CDR3. CDR1 is SQVTM, CDR2 ANQGSEA, per germline.

This clonotype was detected many times. The J gene is TRBJ1-1, the V gene TRBV13; D possibly corresponds to TRBD1 (5 bases). Trimming took off 4 bases at V and 8 bases at J, with 8 bases between the two ends. Germline values: CDR1 PRHDT, CDR2 FYEKMQ (reference sequence). CDR3 size: 11 residues. The CDR3 nucleotides are TGTGCCAGCAGCTCAGGGTACGAAGCTTTCTTT. Translating it yields CASSSGYEAFF.

As for this clonotype: A junction end diverges from the germline sequence, so it may reflect a read error. This chain joins TRBV7-9 and TRBJ1-6; unclear D gene. CDR3 length equals 13 residues. The V gene's germline CDR1 is SEHNR and CDR2 FQNEAQ (reference sequence). The CDR3 is CDSSFGSDAPLQF. The CDR3 DNA follows: TGTGACAGCAGCTTCGGGAGCGACGCACCCCTCCAGTTT.

About this clonotype itself: The CDR3 does not close with the conserved phenylalanine or tryptophan, likely indicating a read error. The chain has TRBV10-2 and TRBJ2-3, with a weak D call TRBD2 (6 bases). The CDR3 loop spans 15 amino acids. Trimming stripped 2 bases from V and 3 bases from J, with 12 bases between. The germline V gene has CDR1 WSHSY and CDR2 SAAADI. The CDR3 coding sequence is TGCGCCAGCAGTGAGAGCGGCGGGAATACAGATACGCAGTATTCT. It translates to CASSESGGNTDTQYS.

As concerns this clonotype: Sequence at one end of the junction differs from germline and may be a read error. This chain connects TRBV6-5 to TRBJ1-5; D is undetermined. Germline V lookup: CDR1 MNHEY, CDR2 SVGAGI. CDR3 length: 14 amino acids. The CDR3 DNA sequence: TGTGCCACCAGTTTACTAGGGCTGAATCAGCCCCAGCATTTT. It encodes CATSLLGLNQPQHF.

As concerns this clonotype: The germline gene is not matched at one end of the junction; a read error may be the cause. The rearrangement joins TRBV4-1 to TRBJ2-1; 8 bases are a match to TRBD2. Germline V gene lookup returns CDR1 MGHRA and CDR2 YSYEKL. CDR3 size: 17 residues. The CDR3 DNA reads as TGCGCCAACAGCCAAGTCTTTAGCGGGACGGTGTGTAATGAGCAGTTCTTC. As protein: CANSQVFSGTVCNEQFF.

Note on this clonotype: The germline gene is not matched at one end of the junction; a read error may be the cause. The gene calls are TRBV19 and TRBJ2-2; tentative D call: TRBD2 (5 bases). This CDR3 contains 15 residues. Germline assignment: CDR1 LNHDA and CDR2 SQIVND (reference sequence). CDR3 DNA: TGTGCGAGTAAGCTCCGGGATATCAACACCGGGGAGCTGTTTTTT. This sequence encodes CASKLRDINTGELFF.

The sample holds a few counts of this clonotype. At one end the junction does not follow the germline gene, possibly because of a read error. The V gene is TRBV6-5, the J gene TRBJ1-2, with 8 bases matching TRBD1. CDR1 is MNHEY, CDR2 SVGAGI, per germline. CDR3 length equals 15 residues. The CDR3: CACSNQGADHYGYTF. The CDR3 DNA is TGTGCCTGCAGTAATCAGGGGGCCGATCACTATGGCTACACCTTC.

This chain joins TRBV11-2 and TRBJ2-2, with 8 bases that match TRBD2. CDR1 is SGHAT and CDR2 is FQNNGV in the germline V gene. CDR3 length: 15 amino acids. V lost 6 bases to trimming and J lost 7 bases; unmatched junction nucleotides: 10. CDR3: CASRKHGRADGELFF. The CDR3 region has the DNA TGTGCCAGCAGAAAACACGGGAGGGCTGACGGGGAGCTGTTTTTT.

Note on this clonotype: The junction and the germline gene differ at one end; a read error may be behind it. The chain carries TRBV11-2 and TRBJ2-1, with a weak D call TRBD1 (6 bases). CDR3 size: 15 residues. The germline V gene has CDR1 SGHAT and CDR2 FQNNGV. The CDR3 DNA reads TGTGCCAGCAACATACAGGGACAACCATACAATGAACAGTCCTTC. Translated, it gives CASNIQGQPYNEQSF.

V gene TRBV6-1 combines with J gene TRBJ2-7, with 9 nucleotides matching TRBD1. The germline V gene encodes CDR1 MNHNS and CDR2 SASEGT. This CDR3 has 13 amino acids. V lost 8 bases and J lost 10; bases outside the gene matches: 12. Here the CDR3 reads CASAGTGLHKQYF. The DNA of the CDR3 is TGTGCCAGCGCCGGGACAGGGCTCCACAAACAGTACTTC.

The chain joins TRBV5-5 to TRBJ1-2, with TRBD1 matching over 7 bases. The germline V gene encodes CDR1 SGHKS and CDR2 YYEKEE (reference sequence). The CDR3 covers 17 residues. The V segment lost 4 bases and the J segment 11 bases; nucleotides outside the gene matches: 23. The CDR3, as DNA: TGTGCCAGCAGCCACTACCTAAAACAGGGGAGTGTGTATCGTTACACCTTC. This translates into CASSHYLKQGSVYRYTF.

This rearrangement joins TRBV6-2 or TRBV6-3 to TRBJ1-1; D is ambiguous. The CDR3 runs to 17 residues. The V end lost 2 bases, the J end lost 5 bases, and 21 bases lay between the germline ends. Germline lookup yields CDR1 MNHEY and CDR2 SVGEGT. The CDR3 bases are TGTGCCAGCAGTTACCCCTTGGCATGGCCATCGAAGACTGAAGCTTTCTTT. Encoded protein: CASSYPLAWPSKTEAFF.

Comment on this clonotype: At one boundary the junction diverges from the germline segment, which might be a read error. The chain recombines TRBV2 with TRBJ1-5; weak D call: TRBD1 (5 bases). The CDR3 contains 14 residues. Per the germline V gene, CDR1 is SNHLY and CDR2 is FYNNEI. CDR3 amino acids: CASARETVNQSQHF. The DNA for the CDR3 is TGTGCCAGCGCCCGGGAGACAGTCAATCAGTCCCAGCATTTT.